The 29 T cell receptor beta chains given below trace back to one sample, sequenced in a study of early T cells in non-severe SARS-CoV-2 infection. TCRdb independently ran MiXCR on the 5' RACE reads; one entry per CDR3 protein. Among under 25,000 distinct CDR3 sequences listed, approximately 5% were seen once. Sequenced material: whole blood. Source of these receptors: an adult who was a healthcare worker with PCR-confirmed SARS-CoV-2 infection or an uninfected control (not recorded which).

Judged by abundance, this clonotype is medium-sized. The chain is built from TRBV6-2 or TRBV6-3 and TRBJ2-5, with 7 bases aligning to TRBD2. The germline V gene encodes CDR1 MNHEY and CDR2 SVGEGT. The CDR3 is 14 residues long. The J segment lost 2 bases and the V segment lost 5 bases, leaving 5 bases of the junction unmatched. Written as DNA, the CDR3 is TGTGCCAGCAGTCCAAGGGACTATCAAGAGACCCAGTACTTC. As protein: CASSPRDYQETQYF.

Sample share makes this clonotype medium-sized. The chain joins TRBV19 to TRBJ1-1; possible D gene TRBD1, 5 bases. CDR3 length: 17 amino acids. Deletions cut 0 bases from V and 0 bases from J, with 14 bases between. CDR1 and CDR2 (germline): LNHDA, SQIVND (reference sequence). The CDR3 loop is CASSIDRDGLMNTEAFF. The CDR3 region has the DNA TGTGCCAGTAGTATAGACCGGGACGGCCTGATGAACACTGAAGCTTTCTTT.

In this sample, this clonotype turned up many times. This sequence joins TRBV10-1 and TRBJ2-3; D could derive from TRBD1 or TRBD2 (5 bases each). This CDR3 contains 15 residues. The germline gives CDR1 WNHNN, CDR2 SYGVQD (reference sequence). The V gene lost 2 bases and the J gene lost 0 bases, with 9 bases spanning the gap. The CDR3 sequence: CASSERDPSTDTQYF. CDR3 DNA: TGCGCCAGCAGTGAGCGGGACCCTAGCACAGATACGCAGTATTTT.

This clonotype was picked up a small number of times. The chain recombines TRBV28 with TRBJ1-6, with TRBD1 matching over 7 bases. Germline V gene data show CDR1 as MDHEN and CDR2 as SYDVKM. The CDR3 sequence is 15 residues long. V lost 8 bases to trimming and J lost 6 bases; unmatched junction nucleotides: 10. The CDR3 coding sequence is TGTGCCAGCCGGTTTCGGACAGGCTCTAATTCACCCCTCCACTTT. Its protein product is CASRFRTGSNSPLHF.

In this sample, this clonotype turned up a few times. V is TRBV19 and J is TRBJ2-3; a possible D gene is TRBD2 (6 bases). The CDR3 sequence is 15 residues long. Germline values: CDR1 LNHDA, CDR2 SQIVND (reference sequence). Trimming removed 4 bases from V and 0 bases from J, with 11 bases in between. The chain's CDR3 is CASSRRGVSTDTQYF. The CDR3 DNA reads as TGTGCCAGTAGTAGACGCGGGGTGAGCACAGATACGCAGTATTTT.

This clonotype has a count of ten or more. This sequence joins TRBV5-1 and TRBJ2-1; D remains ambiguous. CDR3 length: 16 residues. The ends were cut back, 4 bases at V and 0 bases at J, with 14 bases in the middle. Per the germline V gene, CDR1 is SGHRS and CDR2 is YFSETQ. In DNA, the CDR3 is TGCGCCAGCAGCCTAGGACCCAAAAGCTCCTACAATGAGCAGTTCTTC. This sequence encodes CASSLGPKSSYNEQFF.

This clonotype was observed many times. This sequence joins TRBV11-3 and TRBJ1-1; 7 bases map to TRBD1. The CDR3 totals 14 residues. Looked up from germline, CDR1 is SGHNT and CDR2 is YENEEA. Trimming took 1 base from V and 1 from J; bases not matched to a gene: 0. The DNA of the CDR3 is TGTGCCAGCAGCTTAGGACAGGGGAACACTGAAGCTTTCTTT. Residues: CASSLGQGNTEAFF.

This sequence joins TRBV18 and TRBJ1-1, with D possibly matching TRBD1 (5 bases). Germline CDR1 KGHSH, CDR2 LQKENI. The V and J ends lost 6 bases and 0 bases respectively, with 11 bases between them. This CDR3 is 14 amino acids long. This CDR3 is CASSPTALNTEAFF. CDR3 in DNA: TGTGCCAGCTCCCCGACAGCTTTGAACACTGAAGCTTTCTTT.

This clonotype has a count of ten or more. The CDR3 loop reads CSAGIKRNTGELFF. CDR3 DNA: TGCAGTGCCGGAATAAAACGGAACACCGGGGAGCTGTTTTTT. The chain combines TRBV20-1 with TRBJ2-2; no clear D. Looked up from germline, CDR1 is DFQATT and CDR2 is SNEGSKA (reference sequence). The CDR3 has 14 residues. Trimming shortened V by 6 bases and J by 1 base, and 12 bases separated the two germline ends.

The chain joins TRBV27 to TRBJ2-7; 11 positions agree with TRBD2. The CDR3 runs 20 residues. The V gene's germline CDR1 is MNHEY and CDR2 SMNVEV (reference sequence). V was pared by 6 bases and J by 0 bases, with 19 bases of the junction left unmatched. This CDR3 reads CASRNPHKTSGVPPSYEQYF. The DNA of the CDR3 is TGTGCCAGCAGGAACCCCCACAAGACTAGCGGGGTCCCCCCCTCCTACGAGCAGTACTTC.

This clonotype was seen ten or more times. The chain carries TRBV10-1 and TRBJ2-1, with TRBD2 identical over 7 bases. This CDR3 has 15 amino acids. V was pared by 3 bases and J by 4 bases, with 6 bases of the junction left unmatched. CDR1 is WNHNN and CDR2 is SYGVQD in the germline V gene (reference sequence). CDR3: CASSDGAGEYNEQFF. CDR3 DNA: TGCGCCAGCAGTGATGGGGCGGGGGAGTACAATGAGCAGTTCTTC.

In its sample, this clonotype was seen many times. CDR3 in DNA: TGTGCCAGCAGCTTAGGGGAGCGGGGGATGGAGACCCAGTACTTC. Protein: CASSLGERGMETQYF. This chain links TRBV11-2 with TRBJ2-5; TRBD2 matches at 8 bases. The germline gives CDR1 SGHAT, CDR2 FQNNGV. The CDR3 extends over 15 amino acids. With V trimmed by 1 base and J by 5 bases, 6 bases remained unmatched.

In DNA form, the CDR3 reads TGTGCCAGCAGCCTACACGACGGGAACTATGGCTACACCTTC. Translating gives CASSLHDGNYGYTF. The V call is TRBV7-2, the J call TRBJ1-2; no clear D gene. The CDR3 has 14 residues. Trimming shortened V by 5 bases and J by 2 bases, and 12 bases separated the two germline ends. CDR1 and CDR2 (germline): SGHTA, FQGNSA.

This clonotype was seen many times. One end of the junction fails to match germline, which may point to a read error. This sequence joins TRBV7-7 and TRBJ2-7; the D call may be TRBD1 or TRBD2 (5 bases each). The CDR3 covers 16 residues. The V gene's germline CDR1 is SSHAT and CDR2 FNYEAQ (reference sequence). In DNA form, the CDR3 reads TGTGCTAGCAGCTTAGGACACTCCTCCCCGGGGACCGAGCAGTACTTC. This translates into CASSLGHSSPGTEQYF.

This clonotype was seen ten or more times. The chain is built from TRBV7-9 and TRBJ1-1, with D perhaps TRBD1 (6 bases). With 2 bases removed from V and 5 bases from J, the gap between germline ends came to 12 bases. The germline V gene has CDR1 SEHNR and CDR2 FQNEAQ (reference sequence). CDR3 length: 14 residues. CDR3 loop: CASSLPRGGTEAFF. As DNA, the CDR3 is TGTGCCAGCAGCTTACCCAGGGGCGGGACTGAAGCTTTCTTT. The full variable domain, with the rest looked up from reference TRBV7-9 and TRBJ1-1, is DTGVSQNPRHKITKRGQNVTFRCDPISEHNRLYWYRQTLGQGPEFLTYFQNEAQLEKSRLLSDRFSAERPKGSFSTLEIQRTEQGDSAMYLCASSLPRGGTEAFFGQGTRLTVV.

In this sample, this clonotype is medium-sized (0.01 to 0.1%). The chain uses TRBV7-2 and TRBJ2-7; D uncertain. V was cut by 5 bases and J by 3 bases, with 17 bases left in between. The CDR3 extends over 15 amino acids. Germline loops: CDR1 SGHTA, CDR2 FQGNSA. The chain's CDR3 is CASSGSDSTGYEQYF. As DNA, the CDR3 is TGTGCCAGCAGCGGGTCCGATTCAACGGGCTACGAGCAGTACTTC.

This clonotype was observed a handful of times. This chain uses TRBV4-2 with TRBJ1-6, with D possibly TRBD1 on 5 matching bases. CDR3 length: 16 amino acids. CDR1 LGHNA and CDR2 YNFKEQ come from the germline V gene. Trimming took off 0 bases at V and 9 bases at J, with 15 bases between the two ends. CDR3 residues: CASSQDHRGSGSPLHF. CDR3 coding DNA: TGTGCCAGCAGCCAAGATCATCGGGGCTCGGGTTCACCCCTCCACTTT.

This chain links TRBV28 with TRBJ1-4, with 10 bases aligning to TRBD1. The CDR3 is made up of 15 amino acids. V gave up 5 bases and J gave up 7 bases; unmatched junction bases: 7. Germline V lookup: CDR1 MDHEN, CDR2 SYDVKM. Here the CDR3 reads CASSNPTGGLEKLFF. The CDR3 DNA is TGTGCCAGCAGTAATCCGACAGGGGGCCTTGAAAAACTGTTTTTT.

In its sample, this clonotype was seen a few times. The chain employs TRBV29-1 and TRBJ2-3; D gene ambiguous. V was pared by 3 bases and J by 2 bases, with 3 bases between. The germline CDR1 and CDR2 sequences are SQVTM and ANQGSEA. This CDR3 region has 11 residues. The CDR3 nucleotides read TGCAGCGTTGAGTCCACAGATACGCAGTATTTT. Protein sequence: CSVESTDTQYF.

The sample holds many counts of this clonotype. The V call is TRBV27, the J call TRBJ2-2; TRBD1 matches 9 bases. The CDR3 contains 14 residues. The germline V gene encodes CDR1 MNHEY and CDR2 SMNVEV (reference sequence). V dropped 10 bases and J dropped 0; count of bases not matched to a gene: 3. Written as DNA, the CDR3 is TGTGCCACAACAGGGGGCGCGAACACCGGGGAGCTGTTTTTT. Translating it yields CATTGGANTGELFF.

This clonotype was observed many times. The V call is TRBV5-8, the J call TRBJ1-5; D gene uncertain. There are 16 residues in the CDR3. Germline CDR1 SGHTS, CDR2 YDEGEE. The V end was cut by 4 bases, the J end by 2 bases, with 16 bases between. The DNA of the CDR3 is TGTGCCAGCAGCGATTGGCGGGGAGGTCGCAATCAGCCCCAGCATTTT. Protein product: CASSDWRGGRNQPQHF.

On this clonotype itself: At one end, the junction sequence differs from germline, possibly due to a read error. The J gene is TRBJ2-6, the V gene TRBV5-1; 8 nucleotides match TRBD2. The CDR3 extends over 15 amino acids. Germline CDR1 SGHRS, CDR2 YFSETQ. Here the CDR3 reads CTSSPGGSGANVLTF. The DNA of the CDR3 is TGCACCAGCAGCCCGGGGGGGTCTGGGGCCAACGTCCTGACTTTC.

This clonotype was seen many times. CDR3 coding DNA: TGTGCCAGCACCAGACAGGGGGGTTACAATGAGCAGTTCTTC. Its translation: CASTRQGGYNEQFF. This sequence joins TRBV6-5 and TRBJ2-1, with 9 positions matching TRBD1. Per the germline V gene, CDR1 is MNHEY and CDR2 is SVGAGI. The CDR3 length is 14 residues. The junction had 5 bases not matched to a gene; V was cut back by 7 bases and J by 4 bases.

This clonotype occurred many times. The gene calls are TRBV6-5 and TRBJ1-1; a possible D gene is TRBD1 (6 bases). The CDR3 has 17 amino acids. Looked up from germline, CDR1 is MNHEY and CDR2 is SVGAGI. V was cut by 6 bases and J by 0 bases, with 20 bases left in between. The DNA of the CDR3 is TGTGCCAGCAGATACAGGGTTGGCGTGTTGGTGAACACTGAAGCTTTCTTT. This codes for CASRYRVGVLVNTEAFF.

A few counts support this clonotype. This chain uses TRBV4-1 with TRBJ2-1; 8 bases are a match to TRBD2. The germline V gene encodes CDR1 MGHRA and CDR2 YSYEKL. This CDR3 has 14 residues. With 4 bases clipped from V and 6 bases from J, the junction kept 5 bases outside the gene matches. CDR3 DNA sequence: TGCGCCAGCAGCCCGGGGGGGCTAGCCAATGAGCAGTTCTTC. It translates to CASSPGGLANEQFF.

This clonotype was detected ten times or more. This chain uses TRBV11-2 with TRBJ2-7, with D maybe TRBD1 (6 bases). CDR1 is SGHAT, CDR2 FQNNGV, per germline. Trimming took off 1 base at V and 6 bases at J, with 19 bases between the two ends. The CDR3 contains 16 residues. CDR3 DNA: TGTGCCAGCAGCTTAGTGTTTGGACCAGGGGAATCCGAGCAGTACTTC. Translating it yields CASSLVFGPGESEQYF.

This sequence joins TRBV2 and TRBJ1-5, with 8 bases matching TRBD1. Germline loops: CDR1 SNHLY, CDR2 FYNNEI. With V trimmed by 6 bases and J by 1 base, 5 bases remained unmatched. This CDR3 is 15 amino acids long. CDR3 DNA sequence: TGTGCCAGCAGGGACAGGGAGTCAAGCAATCAGCCCCAGCATTTT. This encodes CASRDRESSNQPQHF.

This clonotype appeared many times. The CDR3 DNA is TGTGCCAGCAGTTATCATGCCACAGGGAGTGAAAAACTGTTTTTT. Translation: CASSYHATGSEKLFF. V is TRBV6-2 or TRBV6-3 and J is TRBJ1-4; the D gene is possibly TRBD1 (6 bases). The CDR3 runs to 15 residues. The V and J ends lost 3 bases and 7 bases respectively, with 15 bases between them. The germline V gene encodes CDR1 MNHEY and CDR2 SVGEGT.

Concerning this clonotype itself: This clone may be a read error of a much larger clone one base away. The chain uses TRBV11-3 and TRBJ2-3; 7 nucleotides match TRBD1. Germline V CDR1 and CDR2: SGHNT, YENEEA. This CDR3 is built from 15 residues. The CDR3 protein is CASSAEGQSTDMQYF. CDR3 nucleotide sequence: TGTGCCAGCAGCGCCGAGGGACAGAGCACAGATATGCAGTATTTT.